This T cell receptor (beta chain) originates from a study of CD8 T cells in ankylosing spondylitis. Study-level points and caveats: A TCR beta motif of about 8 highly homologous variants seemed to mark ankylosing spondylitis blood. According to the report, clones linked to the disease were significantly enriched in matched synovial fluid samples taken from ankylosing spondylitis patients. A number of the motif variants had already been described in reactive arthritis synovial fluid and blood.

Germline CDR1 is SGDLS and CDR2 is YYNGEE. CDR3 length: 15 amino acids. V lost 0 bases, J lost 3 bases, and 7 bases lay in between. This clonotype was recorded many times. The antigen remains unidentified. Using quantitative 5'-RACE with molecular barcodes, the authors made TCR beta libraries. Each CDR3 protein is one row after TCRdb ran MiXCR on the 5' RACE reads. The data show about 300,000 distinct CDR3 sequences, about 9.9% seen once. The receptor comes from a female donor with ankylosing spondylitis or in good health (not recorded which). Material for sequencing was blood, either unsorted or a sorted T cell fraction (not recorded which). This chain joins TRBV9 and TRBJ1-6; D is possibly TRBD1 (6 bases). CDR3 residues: CASSVEGVYNSPLHF. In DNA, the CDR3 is TGTGCCAGCAGCGTAGAGGGGGTCTATAATTCACCCCTCCACTTT.